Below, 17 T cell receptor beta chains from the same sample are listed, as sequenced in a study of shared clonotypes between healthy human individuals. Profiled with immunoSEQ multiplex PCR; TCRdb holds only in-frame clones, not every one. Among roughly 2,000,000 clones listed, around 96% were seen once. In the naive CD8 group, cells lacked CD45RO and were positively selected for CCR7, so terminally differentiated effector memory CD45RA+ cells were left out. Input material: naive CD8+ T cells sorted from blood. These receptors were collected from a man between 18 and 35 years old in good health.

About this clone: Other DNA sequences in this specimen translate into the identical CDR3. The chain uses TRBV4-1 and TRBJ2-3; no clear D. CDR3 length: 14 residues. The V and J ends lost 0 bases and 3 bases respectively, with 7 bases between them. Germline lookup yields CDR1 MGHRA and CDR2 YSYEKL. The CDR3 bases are TGCGCCAGCAGCCAAGAAACCCTTACAGATACGCAGTATTTT. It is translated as CASSQETLTDTQYF.

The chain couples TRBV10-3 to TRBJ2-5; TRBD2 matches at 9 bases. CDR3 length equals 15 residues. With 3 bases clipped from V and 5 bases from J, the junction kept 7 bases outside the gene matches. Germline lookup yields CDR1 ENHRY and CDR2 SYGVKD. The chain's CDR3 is CAISDWAGGLETQYF. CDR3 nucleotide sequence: TGTGCCATCAGTGATTGGGCGGGAGGGTTGGAGACCCAGTACTTC.

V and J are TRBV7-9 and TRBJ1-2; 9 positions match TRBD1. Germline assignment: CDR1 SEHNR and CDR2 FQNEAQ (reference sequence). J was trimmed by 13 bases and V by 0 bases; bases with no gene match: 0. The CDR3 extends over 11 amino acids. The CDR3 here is CASSLAGQGTF. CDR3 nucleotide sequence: TGTGCCAGCAGCTTAGCGGGACAGGGCACCTTC.

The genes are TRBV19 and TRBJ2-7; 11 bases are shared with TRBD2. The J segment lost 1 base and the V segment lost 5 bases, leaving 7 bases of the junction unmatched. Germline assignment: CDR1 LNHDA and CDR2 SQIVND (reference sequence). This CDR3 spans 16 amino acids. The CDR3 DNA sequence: TGTGCCAGTAGTGCAACTAGCGGGGGAACGTCCTACGAGCAGTACTTC. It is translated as CASSATSGGTSYEQYF.

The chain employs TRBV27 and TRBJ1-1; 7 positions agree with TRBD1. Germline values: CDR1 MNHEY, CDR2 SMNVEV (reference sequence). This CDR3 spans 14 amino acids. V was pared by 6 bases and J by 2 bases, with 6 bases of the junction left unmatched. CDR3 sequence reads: CASRVTGANTEAFF. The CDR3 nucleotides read TGTGCCAGCAGGGTCACAGGGGCTAACACTGAAGCTTTCTTT.

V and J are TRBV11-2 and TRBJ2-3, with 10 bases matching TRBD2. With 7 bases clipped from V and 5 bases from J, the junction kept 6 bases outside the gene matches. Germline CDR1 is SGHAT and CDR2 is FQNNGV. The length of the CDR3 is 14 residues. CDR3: CASTVAGGKDTQYF. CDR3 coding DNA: TGTGCCAGCACCGTAGCGGGGGGTAAAGATACGCAGTATTTT.

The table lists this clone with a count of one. In DNA form, the CDR3 reads TGTGCCTGGAGTTCAACGACAGGGTTCGACGAGCAGTACTTC. As protein: CAWSSTTGFDEQYF. The chain has TRBV30 and TRBJ2-7; 7 positions match TRBD1. Trimming cost V 2 bases and J 5 bases; bases outside gene matches: 9. This CDR3 region has 14 residues. Germline CDR1 reads GTSNPN; CDR2 reads SVGIG (reference sequence).

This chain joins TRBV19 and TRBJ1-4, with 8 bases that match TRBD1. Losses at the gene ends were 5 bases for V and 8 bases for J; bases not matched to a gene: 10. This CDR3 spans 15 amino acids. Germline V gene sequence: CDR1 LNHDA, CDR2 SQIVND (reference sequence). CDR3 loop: CASSVGQGIYEKLFF. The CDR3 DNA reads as TGTGCCAGTAGTGTCGGACAGGGAATATACGAAAAACTGTTTTTT.

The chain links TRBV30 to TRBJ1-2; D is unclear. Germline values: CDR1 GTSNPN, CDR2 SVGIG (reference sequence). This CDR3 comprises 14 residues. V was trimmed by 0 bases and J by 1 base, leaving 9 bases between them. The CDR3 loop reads CAWSVVTDNYGYTF. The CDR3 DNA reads TGTGCCTGGAGTGTGGTCACGGATAACTATGGCTACACCTTC.

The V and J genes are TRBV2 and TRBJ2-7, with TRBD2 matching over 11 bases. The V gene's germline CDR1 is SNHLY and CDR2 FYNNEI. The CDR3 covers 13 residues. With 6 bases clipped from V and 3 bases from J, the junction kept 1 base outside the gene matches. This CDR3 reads CASRGLAVYEQYF. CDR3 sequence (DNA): TGTGCCAGCAGGGGACTAGCGGTCTACGAGCAGTACTTC.

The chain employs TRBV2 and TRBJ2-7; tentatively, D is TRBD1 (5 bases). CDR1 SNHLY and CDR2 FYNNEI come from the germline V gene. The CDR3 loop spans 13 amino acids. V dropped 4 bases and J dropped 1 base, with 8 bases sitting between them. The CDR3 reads CASSGGASYEQYF. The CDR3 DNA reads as TGTGCCAGCAGTGGTGGGGCGTCCTACGAGCAGTACTTC.

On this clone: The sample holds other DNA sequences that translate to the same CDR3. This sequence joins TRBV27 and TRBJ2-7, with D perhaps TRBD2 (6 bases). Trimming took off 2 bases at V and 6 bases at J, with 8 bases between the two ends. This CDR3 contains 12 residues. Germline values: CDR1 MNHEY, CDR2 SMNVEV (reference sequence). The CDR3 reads CASSLRGAEQYF. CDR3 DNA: TGTGCCAGCAGTTTACGCGGGGCCGAGCAGTACTTC.

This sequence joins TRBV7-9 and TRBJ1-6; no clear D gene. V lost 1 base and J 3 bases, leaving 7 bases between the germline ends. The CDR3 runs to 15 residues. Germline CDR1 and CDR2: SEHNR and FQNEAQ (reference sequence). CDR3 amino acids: CASSLGGSYNSPLHF. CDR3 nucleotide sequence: TGTGCCAGCAGCTTAGGAGGGAGCTATAATTCACCCCTCCACTTT.

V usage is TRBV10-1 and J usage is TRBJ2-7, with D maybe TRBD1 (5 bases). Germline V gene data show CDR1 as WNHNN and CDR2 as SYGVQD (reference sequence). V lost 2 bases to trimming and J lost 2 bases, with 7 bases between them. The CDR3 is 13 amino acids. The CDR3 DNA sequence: TGCGCCAGCAGTGAGACAGGCACCTACGAGCAGTACTTC. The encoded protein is CASSETGTYEQYF.

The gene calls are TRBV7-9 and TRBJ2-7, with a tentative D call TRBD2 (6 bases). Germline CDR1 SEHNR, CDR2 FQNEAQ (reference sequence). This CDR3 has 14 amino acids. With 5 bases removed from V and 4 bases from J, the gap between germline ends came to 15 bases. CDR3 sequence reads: CASSPGDPTYEQYF. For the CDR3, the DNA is TGTGCCAGCAGCCCGGGGGACCCTACTTACGAGCAGTACTTC.

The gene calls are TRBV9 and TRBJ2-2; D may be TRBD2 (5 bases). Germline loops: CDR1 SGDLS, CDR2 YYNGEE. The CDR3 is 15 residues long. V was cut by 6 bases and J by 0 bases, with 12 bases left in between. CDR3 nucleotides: TGTGCCAGCACCCCGGACTCCGCGAACACCGGGGAGCTGTTTTTT. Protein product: CASTPDSANTGELFF.

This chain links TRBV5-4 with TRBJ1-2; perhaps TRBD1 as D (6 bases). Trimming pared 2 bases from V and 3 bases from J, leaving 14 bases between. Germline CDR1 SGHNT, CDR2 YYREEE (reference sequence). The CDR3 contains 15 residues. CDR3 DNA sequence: TGTGCCAGCAGCTTCGCAGGGGCCTGGGACTATGGCTACACCTTC. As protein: CASSFAGAWDYGYTF.